This TCR beta chain stems from a study of blood T cells in healthy people across ages. Overall study: Template switching captured about one barcoded beta molecule per two T cells.

Germline CDR1 and CDR2: LNHNV and YYDKDF (reference sequence). CDR3 length: 13 amino acids. Together with a sample-barcoded 5' primer, a J-beta primer mix was included in a second PCR lasting about 7 to 11 cycles. Tagging of each cDNA molecule was performed by a template-switch adaptor with 12 random nucleotides. Each CDR3 protein gets one entry after TCRdb re-called the 5' RACE reads with MiXCR. The data hold 650,000 to 800,000 distinct CDR3 sequences, with under 45% observed a single time. This clonotype was recorded only once. Its target is unknown. Overall study findings and caveats: Long-lived donors carried more naive CD4+ cells and greater diversity than aged donors.

The chain couples TRBV15 to TRBJ2-4; tentative D call: TRBD1 (5 bases). The end of the DNA is better explained by TRBJ2-7, so the J call may be wrong. The sequencing input was blood. This TCR was recovered from a man aged 55 to 70 in good health. For the CDR3, the DNA is TGTGCCACCAGCAAAGGACACTTCTACGAGCAGTACTTC. Its protein product is CATSKGHFYEQYF.